This TCR beta chain was observed in a study of shared clonotypes between healthy human individuals. Looking at the study overall: Plates per donor: three CD4 naive, three CD4 memory, two CD8 naive, one CD8 memory. The study's findings and limits: The four-donor shared clonotypes exceeded non-shared clonotypes in generation probability, with non-shared ones scoring lower. Exclusively blood specimens were collected; tissue repertoires likely differ.

CD45RO-negative cells were positively selected for CCR7, leaving out terminally differentiated effector memory CD45RA+ cells. The CDR3 is 15 amino acids. Deletions cut 1 base from V and 0 bases from J, with 9 bases between. Germline CDR1 SGHNT, CDR2 YYREEE (reference sequence). The assay was immunoSEQ multiplex PCR, and TCRdb's table has in-frame clones only and misses some. The table has a few million clones, 93% seen once. About this clone: Its specificity is unknown.

The sequence derives from a man younger than 35 in good health. Some clones in this sample may be carry-over from other donors' samples. The chain has TRBV5-4 and TRBJ2-3; weak D call: TRBD2 (5 bases). Sequencing was carried out using naive CD8+ T cells from PBMCs. The CDR3 nucleotides are TGTGCCAGCAGCTTGTGGCGGGCTAGCACAGATACGCAGTATTTT. Its protein is CASSLWRASTDTQYF.